This TCR beta chain was recorded in a study of blood T cell repertoires in COVID-19. At the level of the study: PBMCs, B-cell-depleted T cells, or T cells provided the cDNA or gDNA that made up the material.

As originally analysed: Amplification of reference gene primers provided the estimated nucleated cell counts. The method was immunoSEQ multiplex PCR; TCRdb's version includes in-frame clones alone and lacks a portion of them. V, J and clone size are taken as reported in that table, and D and trimming were inferred from the DNA itself. This sample yields 150,000 to 200,000 clones, of which around 90% are seen a single time; roughly a sixth belongs to the top ten. The V gene's germline CDR1 is MRHNA and CDR2 SNTAGT. The CDR3 extends over 13 amino acids. Losses at the gene ends were 6 bases for V and 5 bases for J; bases not matched to a gene: 3. This clone is a singleton in its sample.

The clonotype was recovered from a man in his fifties or sixties with active or convalescent COVID-19. The sequenced material came from peripheral blood. This chain connects TRBV6-4 to TRBJ2-2; TRBD1 aligns across 7 bases. The chain's CDR3 is CASSLQGTGELFF. DNA for the CDR3: TGTGCCAGCAGCTTACAGGGGACCGGGGAGCTGTTTTTT.